These 19 T cell receptor beta chains were sequenced from one sample in a study of blood T cell repertoires in COVID-19. TCRdb's copy holds only in-frame clones and misses some; the assay was immunoSEQ multiplex PCR. The sample carries about 360,000 clones, around 88% recorded once. Sequencing input: peripheral blood. These receptors were taken from a woman in her sixties with COVID-19, enrolled during active disease.

In this sample, this clone turned up once. The rearrangement uses TRBV30 and TRBJ2-7, with 11 bases identical to TRBD2. From germline, CDR1 is GTSNPN and CDR2 SVGIG (reference sequence). This CDR3 is built from 15 residues. With V trimmed by 2 bases and J by 4 bases, 7 bases remained unmatched. CDR3 in DNA: TGTGCCTGGAGTCGGAGACTAGCGGGGATGTACGAGCAGTACTTC. Protein: CAWSRRLAGMYEQYF.

The genes are TRBV30 and TRBJ1-3; D is undetermined. Germline V gene sequence: CDR1 GTSNPN, CDR2 SVGIG (reference sequence). This CDR3 is built from 13 residues. Deletions cut 1 base from V and 4 bases from J, with 8 bases between. The CDR3 protein is CAWSGSLGNTIYF. The DNA of the CDR3 is TGTGCCTGGAGTGGGAGTCTGGGAAACACCATATATTTT.

The genes are TRBV6-5 and TRBJ2-3, with a weak D call TRBD1 (6 bases). This CDR3 has 15 amino acids. V lost 6 bases, J lost 1 base, and 14 bases lay in between. Germline V gene lookup returns CDR1 MNHEY and CDR2 SVGAGI. DNA for the CDR3: TGTGCCAGCAGCGCTAACAGGGCCGGCACAGATACGCAGTATTTT. It codes for CASSANRAGTDTQYF.

This rearrangement joins TRBV5-1 to TRBJ2-1; D may be TRBD1 (6 bases). Germline assignment: CDR1 SGHRS and CDR2 YFSETQ. Trimming took 1 base from V and 5 from J, leaving 19 bases between them. The CDR3 length is 17 residues. The CDR3 nucleotides read TGCGCCAGCAGCTTGTTTAAAACAACAGGGATGGACAATGAGCAGTTCTTC. Protein: CASSLFKTTGMDNEQFF.

The chain employs TRBV5-1 and TRBJ2-3; D perhaps matches TRBD1 (5 bases). Trimming left V 0 bases short and J 6 bases short, with 11 bases between. CDR1 is SGHRS, CDR2 YFSETQ, per germline. The CDR3 totals 14 residues. The CDR3 DNA follows: TGCGCCAGCAGCTTGGGGATCAAGGGGGATACGCAGTATTTT. Amino acid sequence: CASSLGIKGDTQYF.

The chain combines TRBV7-8 with TRBJ1-2, with D unresolved. CDR1 SGHVS and CDR2 FQNEAQ come from the germline V gene. The CDR3 is 15 residues long. The ends were cut back, 0 bases at V and 6 bases at J, with 14 bases in the middle. The CDR3 protein is CASSLARARGDGYTF. The CDR3 DNA reads TGTGCCAGCAGCTTAGCCCGGGCCCGGGGTGATGGCTACACCTTC. Full variable domain (rest looked up from reference TRBV7-8 and TRBJ1-2): GAGVSQSPRYKVAKRGQDVALRCDPISGHVSLFWYQQALGQGPEFLTYFQNEAQLDKSGLPSDRFFAERPEGSVSTLKIQRTQQEDSAVYLCASSLARARGDGYTFGSGTRLTVV.

The chain links TRBV7-2 to TRBJ1-6; 8 nucleotides match TRBD1. V lost 1 base and J lost 10; bases outside the gene matches: 9. The CDR3 is made up of 16 amino acids. Germline assignment: CDR1 SGHTA and CDR2 FQGNSA. CDR3 protein: CASSLGRTGFGSPLHF. CDR3 sequence (DNA): TGTGCCAGCAGCTTAGGGAGGACAGGGTTTGGCTCACCCCTCCACTTT.

In this sample, this clone turned up once. The J gene is TRBJ1-4, the V gene TRBV10-3; D possibly corresponds to TRBD1 (6 bases). The CDR3 loop spans 18 amino acids. Looked up from germline, CDR1 is ENHRY and CDR2 is SYGVKD. The V gene lost 3 bases and the J gene lost 8 bases, with 25 bases spanning the gap. The CDR3 sequence is CAISDSVGNWGLGEKLFF. The CDR3 DNA reads TGTGCCATCAGTGACTCAGTCGGGAATTGGGGGCTGGGAGAAAAACTGTTTTTT.

The chain has TRBV5-4 and TRBJ1-1; TRBD1 matches at 8 bases. Losses at the gene ends were 3 bases for V and 1 base for J; bases not matched to a gene: 8. The CDR3 is 16 residues long. Germline-derived CDR1 and CDR2 are SGHNT and YYREEE (reference sequence). CDR3 amino acids: CASSSPTGARNTEAFF. CDR3 nucleotides: TGTGCCAGCAGCTCCCCGACAGGGGCCCGGAACACTGAAGCTTTCTTT.

The gene calls are TRBV30 and TRBJ1-1; D perhaps matches TRBD1 (6 bases). The CDR3 sequence is 13 residues long. The germline CDR1 and CDR2 sequences are GTSNPN and SVGIG (reference sequence). V was pared by 4 bases and J by 1 base, with 10 bases between. The CDR3 protein is CAWKGERNTEAFF. CDR3 in DNA: TGTGCCTGGAAGGGGGAGAGGAACACTGAAGCTTTCTTT.

The chain uses TRBV5-1 and TRBJ1-5, with D possibly TRBD1 on 5 matching bases. Germline V gives CDR1 SGHRS, CDR2 YFSETQ. The CDR3 loop spans 14 amino acids. Trimming took 4 bases from V and 7 from J, leaving 15 bases between them. Written as DNA, the CDR3 is TGCGCCAGCAGCCTATGGGGGGGGGAGCAGCCCCAGCATTTT. As protein: CASSLWGGEQPQHF.

This sequence joins TRBV2 and TRBJ2-5; TRBD2 matches at 10 bases. Germline loops: CDR1 SNHLY, CDR2 FYNNEI. The CDR3 runs to 17 residues. Trimming at V came to 2 bases and at J to 4 bases, leaving 10 bases not matched to a gene. DNA of the CDR3: TGTGCCAGCAGTGAAATGGGTAGCGGGGGGCCAGGAGAGACCCAGTACTTC. This codes for CASSEMGSGGPGETQYF.

This chain joins TRBV10-3 and TRBJ2-2, with 8 positions matching TRBD2. V was clipped by 4 bases and J by 3 bases; unmatched bases: 10. Germline V gene sequence: CDR1 ENHRY, CDR2 SYGVKD. CDR3 length: 17 amino acids. The CDR3 sequence is CAISGEGAGAYTGELFF. Here the CDR3 DNA reads TGTGCCATCAGTGGAGAGGGAGCGGGGGCCTACACCGGGGAGCTGTTTTTT.

The rearrangement uses TRBV14 and TRBJ2-7, with D possibly matching TRBD2 (6 bases). This CDR3 comprises 15 residues. V lost 6 bases and J lost 0, with 15 bases in between. Germline assignment: CDR1 SGHDN and CDR2 FVKESK. CDR3 sequence (DNA): TGTGCCAGCAGTCTAACAGGACTAATCTCCTACGAGCAGTACTTC. This gives the protein CASSLTGLISYEQYF.

This chain links TRBV7-9 with TRBJ1-2, with TRBD1 as a possible D gene (6 bases). CDR3 length: 13 amino acids. CDR1 SEHNR and CDR2 FQNEAQ come from the germline V gene (reference sequence). V lost 1 base, J lost 8 bases, and 11 bases lay in between. The CDR3: CASSLEQGHGYTF. The CDR3 nucleotides read TGTGCCAGCAGCTTAGAACAGGGACACGGCTACACCTTC.

The chain combines TRBV18 with TRBJ2-1, with D uncertain. The CDR3 consists of 16 residues. V dropped 3 bases and J dropped 4 bases, with 16 bases sitting between them. Germline V gene data show CDR1 as KGHSH and CDR2 as LQKENI. The CDR3 protein is CASSPPIVAQYNEQFF. DNA for the CDR3: TGTGCCAGCTCACCCCCTATTGTAGCCCAATACAATGAGCAGTTCTTC.

The chain employs TRBV30 and TRBJ1-2, with D perhaps matching TRBD1 (6 bases). CDR3 length equals 15 residues. Per germline, CDR1 GTSNPN and CDR2 SVGIG (reference sequence). Trimming cost V 0 bases and J 2 bases, with 13 bases left between them. For the CDR3, the DNA is TGTGCCTGGAGTGTTGCAGGGGCTAGCAACTATGGCTACACCTTC. The encoded protein is CAWSVAGASNYGYTF.

V gene TRBV9 combines with J gene TRBJ2-7; possibly TRBD2 for D (7 bases). Germline lookup yields CDR1 SGDLS and CDR2 YYNGEE. The germline V and J ends were trimmed by 4 bases and 10 bases, with 12 bases remaining between them. CDR3 length: 11 amino acids. The CDR3 loop reads CASSRGAVQYF. DNA of the CDR3: TGTGCCAGCAGCCGGGGGGCGGTACAGTACTTC. Variable domain in full (rest from reference TRBV9 and TRBJ2-7): DSGVTQTPKHLITATGQRVTLRCSPRSGDLSVYWYQQSLDQGLQFLIQYYNGEERAKGNILERFSAQQFPDLHSELNLSSLELGDSALYFCASSRGAVQYFGPGTRLTVT.

In the case of this clone: A read error may account for a junction end that differs from germline. The chain couples TRBV18 to TRBJ1-2; 7 bases align to TRBD1. The CDR3 length is 12 residues. Looked up from germline, CDR1 is KGHSH and CDR2 is LQKENI. The CDR3 DNA is TGTGCCAGCTCACCGCGACAGGGCCACCCTTCCTTC. Amino acid sequence: CASSPRQGHPSF.